These T cell receptor beta chains were read from a single sample in a study of blood T cells in healthy people across ages. TCRdb independently ran MiXCR on the 5' RACE reads; one entry per CDR3 protein. The sample lists about 1.1 million distinct CDR3 sequences; around two fifths were seen once. Sequencing was performed on blood. These receptors all stem from a man between 18 and 29 years old in good health. CDR3s include the opening cysteine and the closing phenylalanine or tryptophan. Fields, in order: J gene, clone size, V gene, D gene, CDR3 protein, CDR3 DNA. D genes are given only for firm matches. Size is omitted from some rows. Given values are once, few, many or a class for expanded clones.

j_gene: TRBJ2-2
abundance: .
v_gene: TRBV18
d_gene: TRBD1
CDR3aa: CASSARQGANTGELFF
CDR3nt: TGTGCCAGCTCTGCCCGACAGGGGGCGAACACCGGGGAGCTGTTTTTT

j_gene: TRBJ2-3
abundance: .
v_gene: TRBV7-9
d_gene: TRBD1
CDR3aa: CASSLAPGTGSSDTQYF
CDR3nt: TGTGCCAGCAGCTTGGCCCCCGGGACAGGGTCGTCAGATACGCAGTATTTT

j_gene: TRBJ2-7
abundance: few
v_gene: TRBV3-1
d_gene: .
CDR3aa: CASSSRDPVPAEQYF
CDR3nt: TGTGCCAGCAGCTCCCGGGACCCAGTTCCAGCCGAGCAGTACTTC

j_gene: TRBJ2-5
abundance: .
v_gene: TRBV27
d_gene: .
CDR3aa: CASSLRARGETQYF
CDR3nt: TGTGCCAGCAGTTTAAGGGCTCGTGGAGAGACCCAGTACTTC

j_gene: TRBJ1-2
abundance: .
v_gene: TRBV6-5
d_gene: TRBD1
CDR3aa: CASSYRTGRLFYGYTF
CDR3nt: TGTGCCAGCAGTTACCGGACAGGCCGCTTATTCTATGGCTACACCTTC

j_gene: TRBJ1-2
abundance: few
v_gene: TRBV4-1
d_gene: .
CDR3aa: CASSQEAPWGSGYTF
CDR3nt: TGCGCCAGCAGCCAAGAGGCCCCTTGGGGTAGTGGCTACACCTTC

j_gene: TRBJ2-5
abundance: .
v_gene: TRBV9
d_gene: TRBD2
CDR3aa: CASSSNPGTSGETQYF
CDR3nt: TGTGCCAGCAGCTCCAACCCCGGGACTAGCGGAGAGACCCAGTACTTC

j_gene: TRBJ1-1
abundance: .
v_gene: TRBV5-1
d_gene: TRBD1
CDR3aa: CASSPPRAGGLDTEAFF
CDR3nt: TGCGCCAGCAGCCCGCCTAGGGCAGGGGGACTGGACACTGAAGCTTTCTTT

j_gene: TRBJ2-1
abundance: few
v_gene: TRBV29-1
d_gene: TRBD2
CDR3aa: CSVEDLAGSSYNEQFF
CDR3nt: TGCAGCGTTGAAGATCTAGCGGGGAGCTCCTACAATGAGCAGTTCTTC

j_gene: TRBJ2-1
abundance: .
v_gene: TRBV7-9
d_gene: TRBD1
CDR3aa: CASSPIGQGTDEQFF
CDR3nt: TGTGCCAGCAGCCCGATCGGACAGGGGACCGATGAGCAGTTCTTC

j_gene: TRBJ2-4
abundance: .
v_gene: TRBV20-1
d_gene: TRBD2
CDR3aa: CSATTSGKNIQYF
CDR3nt: TGCAGTGCTACGACTAGCGGCAAAAACATTCAGTACTTC

j_gene: TRBJ2-7
abundance: .
v_gene: TRBV5-1
d_gene: .
CDR3aa: CASSLGDDTYEQYF
CDR3nt: TGCGCCAGCAGCTTGGGGGACGACACCTACGAGCAGTACTTC

j_gene: TRBJ1-1
abundance: .
v_gene: TRBV15
d_gene: .
CDR3aa: CATSIQGGNTEAFF
CDR3nt: TGTGCCACCAGCATACAGGGAGGGAACACTGAAGCTTTCTTT

j_gene: TRBJ1-1
abundance: .
v_gene: TRBV20-1
d_gene: TRBD1
CDR3aa: CSDMGGQGARNTEAFF
CDR3nt: TGCAGTGACATGGGGGGACAGGGGGCACGGAACACTGAAGCTTTCTTT

j_gene: TRBJ2-6
abundance: few
v_gene: TRBV3-1
d_gene: .
CDR3aa: CASSQDSTVRSGANVLTF
CDR3nt: TGTGCCAGCAGCCAAGATTCGACAGTGAGGTCTGGGGCCAACGTCCTGACTTTC